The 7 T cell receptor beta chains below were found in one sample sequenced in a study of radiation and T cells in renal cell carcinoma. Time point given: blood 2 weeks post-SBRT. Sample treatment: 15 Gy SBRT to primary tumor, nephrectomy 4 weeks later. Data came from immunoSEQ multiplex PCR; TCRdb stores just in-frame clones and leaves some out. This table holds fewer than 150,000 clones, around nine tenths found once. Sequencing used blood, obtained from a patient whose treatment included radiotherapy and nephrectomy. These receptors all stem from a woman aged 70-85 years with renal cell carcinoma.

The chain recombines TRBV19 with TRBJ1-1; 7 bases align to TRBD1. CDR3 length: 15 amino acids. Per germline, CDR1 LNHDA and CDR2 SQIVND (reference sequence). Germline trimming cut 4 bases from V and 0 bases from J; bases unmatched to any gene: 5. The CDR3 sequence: CASSRAGTVNTEAFF. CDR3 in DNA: TGTGCCAGTAGTAGGGCCGGGACAGTGAACACTGAAGCTTTCTTT.

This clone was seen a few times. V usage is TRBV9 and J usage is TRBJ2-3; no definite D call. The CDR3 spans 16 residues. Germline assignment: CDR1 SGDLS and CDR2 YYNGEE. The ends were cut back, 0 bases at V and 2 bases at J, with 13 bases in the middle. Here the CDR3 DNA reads TGTGCCAGCAGCGTAGTGTCCCGCCTCCCCACAGATACGCAGTATTTT. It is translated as CASSVVSRLPTDTQYF.

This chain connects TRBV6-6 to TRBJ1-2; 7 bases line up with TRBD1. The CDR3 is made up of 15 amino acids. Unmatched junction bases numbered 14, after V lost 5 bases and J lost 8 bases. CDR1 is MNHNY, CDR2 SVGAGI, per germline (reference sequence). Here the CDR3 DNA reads TGTGCCAGCAGTCCGAGCGGGACAGTTAGGGGAGGCTACACCTTC. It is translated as CASSPSGTVRGGYTF.

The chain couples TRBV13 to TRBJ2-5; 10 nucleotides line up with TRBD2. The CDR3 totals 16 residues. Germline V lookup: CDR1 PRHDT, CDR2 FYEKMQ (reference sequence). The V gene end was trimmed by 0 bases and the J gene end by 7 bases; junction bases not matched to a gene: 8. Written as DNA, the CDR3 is TGTGCCAGCAGCTTAGGCCTAGCGGGGGCCGGGGGGACCCAGTACTTC. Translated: CASSLGLAGAGGTQYF.

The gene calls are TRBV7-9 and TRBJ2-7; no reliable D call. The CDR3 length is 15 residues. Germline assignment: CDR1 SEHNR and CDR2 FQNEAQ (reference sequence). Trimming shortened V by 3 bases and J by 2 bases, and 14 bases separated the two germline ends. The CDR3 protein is CASSFLTPGTYEQYF. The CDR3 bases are TGTGCCAGCAGCTTCTTGACCCCCGGAACCTACGAGCAGTACTTC.

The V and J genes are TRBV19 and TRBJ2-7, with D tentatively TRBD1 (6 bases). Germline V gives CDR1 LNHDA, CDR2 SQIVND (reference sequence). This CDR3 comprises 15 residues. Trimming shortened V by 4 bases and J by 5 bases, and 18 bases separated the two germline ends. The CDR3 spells CASSSWWRRGHEQYF. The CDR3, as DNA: TGTGCCAGTAGTAGCTGGTGGCGCAGGGGACACGAGCAGTACTTC.

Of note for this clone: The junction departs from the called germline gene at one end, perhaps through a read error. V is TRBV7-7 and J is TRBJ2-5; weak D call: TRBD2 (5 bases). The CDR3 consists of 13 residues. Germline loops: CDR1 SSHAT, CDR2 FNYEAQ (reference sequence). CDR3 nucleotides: TGTGCTAGCAGCGCGGGCAGCCAAGAGACCCAGTACTTC. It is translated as CASSAGSQETQYF.